This passage covers 21 T cell receptor beta chains from one sample sequenced in a study of T cell responses to AZD1222 COVID-19 vaccine. Clones were sequenced by immunoSEQ multiplex PCR, and TCRdb holds only the in-frame ones, with some missing. The repertoire includes 130,000 or so clones, 92% of them detected once, and under 2% sits in the top ten. Sequences were derived from peripheral blood, sampled on day 0 of AZD1222 vaccination. The receptors stem from an adult in good health.

Turning to this clone: One junction end does not reproduce the germline sequence, and a read error may be involved. The chain couples TRBV7-7 to TRBJ1-2; D possibly corresponds to TRBD1 (5 bases). CDR3 size: 12 residues. The germline gives CDR1 SSHAT, CDR2 FNYEAQ (reference sequence). The CDR3 spells CASSLKAGASLF. The CDR3 DNA is TGTGCTAGCAGCCTAAAGGCCGGGGCCTCCCTATTC.

The rearrangement joins TRBV19 to TRBJ2-7; the D gene is possibly TRBD1 (5 bases). Germline CDR1 LNHDA, CDR2 SQIVND (reference sequence). The CDR3 length is 13 residues. With 5 bases removed from V and 3 bases from J, the gap between germline ends came to 11 bases. CDR3: CASSYRIFYEQYF. DNA of the CDR3: TGTGCCAGTAGTTACAGGATTTTCTACGAGCAGTACTTC.

This clone has only one observation. The J gene is TRBJ1-4, the V gene TRBV13; D possibly corresponds to TRBD1 (5 bases). The germline V and J ends were trimmed by 5 bases and 10 bases, with 11 bases remaining between them. Germline-derived CDR1 and CDR2 are PRHDT and FYEKMQ (reference sequence). This CDR3 is 12 amino acids long. CDR3 residues: CASSPRGGKLFF. The CDR3 nucleotides are TGTGCCAGCAGCCCCCGGGGGGGAAAACTGTTTTTT.

The gene calls are TRBV7-9 and TRBJ1-1; D might be TRBD1 (6 bases). The germline V gene has CDR1 SEHNR and CDR2 FQNEAQ (reference sequence). This CDR3 spans 18 amino acids. V was trimmed by 2 bases and J by 0 bases, leaving 19 bases between them. The CDR3 sequence: CASSLHREVWTLNTEAFF. The CDR3 DNA sequence: TGTGCCAGCAGCTTACACAGGGAGGTTTGGACATTGAACACTGAAGCTTTCTTT.

The rearrangement links TRBV10-3 to TRBJ2-2; D is tentatively TRBD1 or TRBD2 (5 bases each). The germline V gene encodes CDR1 ENHRY and CDR2 SYGVKD. V was pared by 7 bases and J by 8 bases, with 11 bases between. The CDR3 extends over 12 amino acids. CDR3 protein: CAINEGQGELFF. CDR3 nucleotide sequence: TGTGCCATCAACGAGGGGCAGGGGGAGCTGTTTTTT.

The chain employs TRBV5-1 and TRBJ2-6; tentative D call: TRBD2 (6 bases). The V and J ends lost 7 bases and 0 bases respectively, with 14 bases between them. CDR1 SGHRS and CDR2 YFSETQ come from the germline V gene. The CDR3 totals 16 residues. CDR3 bases: TGCGCCAGCGGGTGGGAGGCGAACTCTGGGGCCAACGTCCTGACTTTC. Its protein is CASGWEANSGANVLTF.

V is TRBV6-4 and J is TRBJ2-3; D might be TRBD2 (6 bases). CDR3 length equals 16 residues. Trimming took 0 bases from V and 2 from J, leaving 12 bases between them. The germline V gene encodes CDR1 MRHNA and CDR2 SNTAGT. The CDR3 region is CASSDSGSGTTDTQYF. The CDR3 DNA sequence: TGTGCCAGCAGTGACTCCGGTAGCGGAACCACAGATACGCAGTATTTT.

This clone was detected only once. The genes are TRBV12-3 or TRBV12-4 and TRBJ1-2; TRBD1 might be the D (5 bases). The CDR3 totals 12 residues. V lost 7 bases, J lost 6 bases, and 12 bases lay in between. CDR3 sequence: CASTYRGDGYTF. The CDR3 DNA reads TGTGCCAGCACCTACCGGGGGGATGGCTACACCTTC.

V usage is TRBV19 and J usage is TRBJ1-2; maybe TRBD1 (6 bases). Trimming pared 8 bases from V and 4 bases from J, leaving 11 bases between. Germline lookup yields CDR1 LNHDA and CDR2 SQIVND (reference sequence). This CDR3 comprises 12 residues. DNA for the CDR3: TGTGCCAGTTACAGGGTTACCTATGGCTACACCTTC. Residues: CASYRVTYGYTF.

This chain's CDR3 is CASSSQIEGPEAFF. The CDR3, as DNA: TGTGCCAGCAGCTCTCAGATAGAGGGTCCTGAAGCTTTCTTT. The V gene is TRBV7-9, the J gene TRBJ1-1, with unresolved D. The CDR3 totals 14 residues. Trimming cost V 4 bases and J 6 bases, with 15 bases left between them. Looked up from germline, CDR1 is SEHNR and CDR2 is FQNEAQ (reference sequence).

The chain carries TRBV11-2 and TRBJ2-4, with D possibly being TRBD1 or TRBD2 (7 bases each). The germline gives CDR1 SGHAT, CDR2 FQNNGV. V was pared by 5 bases and J by 6 bases, with 17 bases between. The CDR3 is made up of 15 amino acids. The CDR3 DNA reads as TGTGCCAGCAGCCGGTGGGAGGGGGCTAGAAACATTCAGTACTTC. Amino acids: CASSRWEGARNIQYF.

The V and J genes are TRBV5-1 and TRBJ1-2; 8 bases fit TRBD1. The CDR3 spans 15 residues. From germline, CDR1 is SGHRS and CDR2 YFSETQ. The V and J ends lost 5 bases and 3 bases, in that order; junction bases with no gene match: 9. CDR3 residues: CASRSAGTGHYGYTF. The CDR3 nucleotides are TGCGCCAGCAGGAGCGCGGGGACAGGTCACTATGGCTACACCTTC.

The chain combines TRBV5-5 with TRBJ1-4, with a possible D match to TRBD1 (5 bases). Trimming took off 0 bases at V and 5 bases at J, with 8 bases between the two ends. The CDR3 runs 14 residues. CDR1 and CDR2 from the germline V gene are SGHKS and YYEKEE (reference sequence). For the CDR3, the DNA is TGTGCCAGCAGCTTGGGACAGTCCAATGAAAAACTGTTTTTT. It is translated as CASSLGQSNEKLFF.

The chain has TRBV5-1 and TRBJ1-3; 9 nucleotides line up with TRBD1. Germline CDR1 reads SGHRS; CDR2 reads YFSETQ. Unmatched junction bases numbered 6, after V lost 4 bases and J lost 10 bases. This CDR3 has 13 residues. CDR3 DNA: TGCGCCAGCAGCCCCGGGACAGGGAATACCATATATTTT. Its protein is CASSPGTGNTIYF. The full variable domain, rest sourced from reference TRBV5-1 and TRBJ1-3, is KAGVTQTPRYLIKTRGQQVTLSCSPISGHRSVSWYQQTPGQGLQFLFEYFSETQRNKGNFPGRFSGRQFSNSRSEMNVSTLELGDSALYLCASSPGTGNTIYFGEGSWLTVV.

This clone was counted between two and nine times. The V and J genes are TRBV12-3 or TRBV12-4 and TRBJ2-1; D possibly corresponds to TRBD2 (6 bases). There are 11 residues in the CDR3. V lost 6 bases, J lost 9 bases, and 9 bases lay in between. CDR3 sequence: CASRDYLEQFF. CDR3 nucleotides: TGTGCCAGCAGGGACTACCTTGAGCAGTTCTTC.

The chain uses TRBV5-1 and TRBJ1-2; weak D call: TRBD1 (5 bases). V gave up 4 bases and J gave up 4 bases, with 11 bases separating them. The length of the CDR3 is 13 residues. Germline V lookup: CDR1 SGHRS, CDR2 YFSETQ. The CDR3 bases are TGCGCCAGCAGCGAAAGGACATCCTATGGCTACACCTTC. It is translated as CASSERTSYGYTF.

This chain joins TRBV12-5 and TRBJ2-4, with 7 bases that match TRBD1. The V gene end was trimmed by 0 bases and the J gene end by 0 bases; junction bases not matched to a gene: 11. This CDR3 is 19 amino acids long. Germline assignment: CDR1 LGHNT and CDR2 FRNRAP. CDR3 coding DNA: TGTGCTAGTGGTTTGGTACCGGTCTGGGACAGATTAGCCAAAAACATTCAGTACTTC. Amino acids: CASGLVPVWDRLAKNIQYF.

CDR3 DNA sequence: TGTGCCAGCAGTTGGGTCGGACCCAATGGCTACACCTTC. Protein product: CASSWVGPNGYTF. The chain links TRBV6-2 or TRBV6-3 to TRBJ1-2; no firm D call. The CDR3 loop spans 13 amino acids. Trimming cost V 4 bases and J 6 bases, with 12 bases left between them. Germline V gene lookup returns CDR1 MNHEY and CDR2 SVGEGT.

The rearrangement uses TRBV6-5 and TRBJ1-2; D perhaps matches TRBD1 (6 bases). V lost 6 bases and J lost 1, with 9 bases in between. The germline V gene has CDR1 MNHEY and CDR2 SVGAGI. CDR3 length equals 13 residues. This CDR3 is CASSTDSNYGYTF. For the CDR3, the DNA is TGTGCCAGCAGCACGGACAGTAACTATGGCTACACCTTC.

The rearrangement links TRBV11-3 to TRBJ1-4, with no clear D. Between the trimmed V and J ends, which lost 2 bases and 8 bases, there was a span of 15 bases. CDR1 is SGHNT, CDR2 YENEEA, per germline. This CDR3 is built from 15 residues. In DNA, the CDR3 is TGTGCCAGCAGCTTACTACGGGAGGGAGTGGAAAAACTGTTTTTT. It specifies CASSLLREGVEKLFF.

This chain connects TRBV25-1 to TRBJ2-7; TRBD1 or TRBD2 may be the D gene (5 bases each). V lost 3 bases to trimming and J lost 3 bases, with 12 bases between them. CDR1 and CDR2 (germline): MGHDK, SYGVNS. There are 14 residues in the CDR3. The CDR3 nucleotides read TGTGCCAGCAGTGAGGGACGAATGAACTACGAGCAGTACTTC. The encoded protein is CASSEGRMNYEQYF.